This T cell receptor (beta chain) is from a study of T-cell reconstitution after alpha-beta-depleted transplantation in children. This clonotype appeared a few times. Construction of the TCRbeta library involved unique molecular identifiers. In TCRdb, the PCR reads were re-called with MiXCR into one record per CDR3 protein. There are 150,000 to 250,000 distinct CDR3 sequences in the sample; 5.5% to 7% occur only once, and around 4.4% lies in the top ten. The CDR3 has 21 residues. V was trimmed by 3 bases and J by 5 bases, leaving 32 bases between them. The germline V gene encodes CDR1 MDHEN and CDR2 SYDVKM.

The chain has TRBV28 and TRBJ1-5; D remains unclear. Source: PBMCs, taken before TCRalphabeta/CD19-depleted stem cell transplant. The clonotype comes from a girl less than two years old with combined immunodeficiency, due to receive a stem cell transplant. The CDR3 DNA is TGTGCCAGCAGTTTTGATTCGGAATCACAAATCCAGTTCTGGTTTGATCAGCCCCAGCATTTT. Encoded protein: CASSFDSESQIQFWFDQPQHF.